This T cell receptor (beta chain) was sequenced during a study of T-cell reconstitution after alpha-beta-depleted transplantation in children. This clonotype was picked up a small number of times. Its antigen is not identified. From germline, CDR1 is KGHDR and CDR2 SFDVKD. J was trimmed by 4 bases and V by 6 bases; bases with no gene match: 12. The CDR3 is made up of 17 amino acids. Study conclusions and caveats: Several patients had high TCRbeta diversity at day 60; it came from surviving recipient T cells and thymic progenitors. Expanded clones from the graft, numbering several hundred, reportedly supplied alpha-beta T cells about two months after transplant. When one year had passed after transplant, most T-cell counts and diversity came from newly produced T cells.

Unique molecular identifiers were incorporated during preparation of the TCRbeta library. Via MiXCR, TCRdb re-called the PCR reads, giving one row per CDR3 protein. This repertoire shows hundreds of thousands of distinct CDR3 sequences, 10% to 15% found once; its top ten account for 2% to 2.5%. The material was PBMCs, mostly from graft donor cells, obtained 360 days after TCRalphabeta/CD19-depleted stem cell transplant. The chain employs TRBV24-1 and TRBJ2-1; TRBD2 agrees at 9 bases. This TCR came from a male patient younger than 18 who had a stem cell transplant for acute myeloid leukemia, so the T cells may come from the graft donor. The DNA for the CDR3 is TGTGCCACCAGTTCACTGAACCCTAGCGGGGATTACAATGAGCAGTTCTTC. Its translation is CATSSLNPSGDYNEQFF.